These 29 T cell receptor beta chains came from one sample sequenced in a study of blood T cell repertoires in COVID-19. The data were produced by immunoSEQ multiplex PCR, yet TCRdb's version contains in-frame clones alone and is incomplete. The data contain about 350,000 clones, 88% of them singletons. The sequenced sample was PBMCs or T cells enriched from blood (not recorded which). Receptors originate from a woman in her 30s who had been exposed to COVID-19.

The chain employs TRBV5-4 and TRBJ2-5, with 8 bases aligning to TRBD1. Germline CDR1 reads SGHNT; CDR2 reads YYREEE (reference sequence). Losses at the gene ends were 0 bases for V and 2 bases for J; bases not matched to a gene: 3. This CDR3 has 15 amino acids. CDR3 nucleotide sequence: TGTGCCAGCAGCTTGGGGGACAGGAGACAAGAGACCCAGTACTTC. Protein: CASSLGDRRQETQYF.

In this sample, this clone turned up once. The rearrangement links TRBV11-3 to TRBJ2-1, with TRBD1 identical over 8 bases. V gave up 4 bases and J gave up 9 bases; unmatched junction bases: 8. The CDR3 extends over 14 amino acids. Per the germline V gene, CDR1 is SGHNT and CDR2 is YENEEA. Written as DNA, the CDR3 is TGTGCCAGCAGCTCTCGGACAGGGCGACGTGAGCAGTTCTTC. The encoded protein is CASSSRTGRREQFF.

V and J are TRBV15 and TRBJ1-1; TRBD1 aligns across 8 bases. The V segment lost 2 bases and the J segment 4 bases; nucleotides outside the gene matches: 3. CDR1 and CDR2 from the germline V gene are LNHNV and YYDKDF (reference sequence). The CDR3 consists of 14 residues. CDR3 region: CATSRTGGTTEAFF. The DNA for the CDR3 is TGTGCCACCAGCAGAACAGGGGGGACCACTGAAGCTTTCTTT.

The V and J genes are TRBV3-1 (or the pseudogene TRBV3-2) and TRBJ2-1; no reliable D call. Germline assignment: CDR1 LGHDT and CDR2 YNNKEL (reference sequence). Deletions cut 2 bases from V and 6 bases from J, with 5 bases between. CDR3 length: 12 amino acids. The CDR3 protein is CASSQTGNEQFF. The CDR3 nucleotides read TGTGCCAGCAGCCAAACTGGCAATGAGCAGTTCTTC.

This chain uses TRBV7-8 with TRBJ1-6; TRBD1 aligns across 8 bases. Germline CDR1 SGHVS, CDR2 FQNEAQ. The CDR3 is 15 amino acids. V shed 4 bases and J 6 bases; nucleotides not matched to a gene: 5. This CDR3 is CASSYQGAGNSPLHF. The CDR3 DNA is TGTGCCAGCAGCTATCAGGGGGCTGGTAATTCACCCCTCCACTTT.

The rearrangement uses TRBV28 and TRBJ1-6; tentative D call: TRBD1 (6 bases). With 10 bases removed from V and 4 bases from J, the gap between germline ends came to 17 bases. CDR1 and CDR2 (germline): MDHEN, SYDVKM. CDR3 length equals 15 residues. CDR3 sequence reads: CATQRGSLYNSPLHF. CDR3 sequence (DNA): TGTGCCACCCAGAGGGGGTCTCTTTATAATTCACCCCTCCACTTT.

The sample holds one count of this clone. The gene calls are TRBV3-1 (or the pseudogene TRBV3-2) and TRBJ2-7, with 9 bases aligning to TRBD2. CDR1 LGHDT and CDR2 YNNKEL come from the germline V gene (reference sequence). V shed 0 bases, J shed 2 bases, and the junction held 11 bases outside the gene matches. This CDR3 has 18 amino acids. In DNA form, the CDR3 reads TGTGCCAGCAGCCAAGAGCCCCCTAGCGGGGTTGAGACCTACGAGCAGTACTTC. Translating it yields CASSQEPPSGVETYEQYF.

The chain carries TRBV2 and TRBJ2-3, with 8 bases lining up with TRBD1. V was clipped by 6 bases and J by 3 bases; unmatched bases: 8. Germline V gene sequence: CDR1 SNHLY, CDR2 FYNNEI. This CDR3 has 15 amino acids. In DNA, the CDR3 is TGTGCCAGCAGGTCCGGGACAGGCCCTACAGATACGCAGTATTTT. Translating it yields CASRSGTGPTDTQYF.

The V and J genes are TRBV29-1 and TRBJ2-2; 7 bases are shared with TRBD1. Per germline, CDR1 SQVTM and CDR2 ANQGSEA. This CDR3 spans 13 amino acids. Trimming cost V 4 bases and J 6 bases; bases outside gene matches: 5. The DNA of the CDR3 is TGCAGCGTTGGGGACAGAGTCCCCGGGGAGCTGTTTTTT. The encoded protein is CSVGDRVPGELFF.

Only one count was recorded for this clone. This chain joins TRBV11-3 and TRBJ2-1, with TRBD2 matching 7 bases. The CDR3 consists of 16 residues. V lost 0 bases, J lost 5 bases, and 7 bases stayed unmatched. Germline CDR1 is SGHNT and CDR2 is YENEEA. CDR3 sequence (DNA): TGTGCCAGCAGCTTAGAAGGCGGGAGCCTCCACAATGAGCAGTTCTTC. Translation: CASSLEGGSLHNEQFF.

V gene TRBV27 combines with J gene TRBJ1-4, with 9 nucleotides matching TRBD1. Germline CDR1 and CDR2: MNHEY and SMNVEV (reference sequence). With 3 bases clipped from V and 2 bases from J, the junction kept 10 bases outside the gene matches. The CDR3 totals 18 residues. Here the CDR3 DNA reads TGTGCCAGCAGTTTCTTCGGGACAGGGTATGGGACTAATGAAAAACTGTTTTTT. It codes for CASSFFGTGYGTNEKLFF.

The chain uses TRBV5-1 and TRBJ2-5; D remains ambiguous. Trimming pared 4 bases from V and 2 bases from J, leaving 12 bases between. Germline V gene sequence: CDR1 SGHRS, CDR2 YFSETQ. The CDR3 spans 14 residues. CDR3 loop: CASSLNSIQETQYF. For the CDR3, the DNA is TGCGCCAGCAGCCTAAACAGCATTCAAGAGACCCAGTACTTC.

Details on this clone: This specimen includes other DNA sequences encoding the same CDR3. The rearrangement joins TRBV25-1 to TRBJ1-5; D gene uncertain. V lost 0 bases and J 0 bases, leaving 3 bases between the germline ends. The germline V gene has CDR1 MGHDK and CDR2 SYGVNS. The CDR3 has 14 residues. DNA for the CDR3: TGTGCCAGCAGTGAATATCGTAGCAATCAGCCCCAGCATTTT. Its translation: CASSEYRSNQPQHF.

The CDR3 nucleotides read TGTGCCAGCGGACAAAGCTCTGGGGCCAACGTCCTGACTTTC. Translating it yields CASGQSSGANVLTF. This chain links TRBV3-1 (or the pseudogene TRBV3-2) with TRBJ2-6; the D gene is possibly TRBD1 (5 bases). The V gene's germline CDR1 is LGHDT and CDR2 YNNKEL (reference sequence). Trimming stripped 8 bases from V and 0 bases from J, with 8 bases between. The length of the CDR3 is 14 residues.

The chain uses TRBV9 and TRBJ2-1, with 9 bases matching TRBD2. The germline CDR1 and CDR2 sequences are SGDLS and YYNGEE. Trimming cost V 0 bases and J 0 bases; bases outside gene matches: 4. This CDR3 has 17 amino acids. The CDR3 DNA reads TGTGCCAGCAGCGTAGCTTCTAGCGGGGACTCCTACAATGAGCAGTTCTTC. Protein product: CASSVASSGDSYNEQFF.

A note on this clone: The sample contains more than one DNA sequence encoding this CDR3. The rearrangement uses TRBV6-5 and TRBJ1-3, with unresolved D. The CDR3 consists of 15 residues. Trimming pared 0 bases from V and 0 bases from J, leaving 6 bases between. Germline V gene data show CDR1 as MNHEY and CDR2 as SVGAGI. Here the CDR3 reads CASSYSGNSGNTIYF. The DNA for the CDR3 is TGTGCCAGCAGTTACTCGGGCAACTCTGGAAACACCATATATTTT.

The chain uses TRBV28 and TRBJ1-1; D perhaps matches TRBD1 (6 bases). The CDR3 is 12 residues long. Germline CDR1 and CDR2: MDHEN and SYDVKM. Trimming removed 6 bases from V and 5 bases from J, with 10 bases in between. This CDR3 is CASRGGGTEAFF. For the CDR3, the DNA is TGTGCCAGCAGAGGGGGGGGGACTGAAGCTTTCTTT.

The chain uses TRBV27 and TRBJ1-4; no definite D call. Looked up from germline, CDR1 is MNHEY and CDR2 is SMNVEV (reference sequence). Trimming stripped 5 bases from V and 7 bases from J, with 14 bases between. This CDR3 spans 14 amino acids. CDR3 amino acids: CASSARGGIEKLFF. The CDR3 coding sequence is TGTGCCAGCAGTGCACGGGGAGGGATTGAAAAACTGTTTTTT. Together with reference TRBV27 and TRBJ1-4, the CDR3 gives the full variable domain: EAQVTQNPRYLITVTGKKLTVTCSQNMNHEYMSWYRQDPGLGLRQIYYSMNVEVTDKGDVPEGYKVSRKEKRNFPLILESPSPNQTSLYFCASSARGGIEKLFFGSGTQLSVL.

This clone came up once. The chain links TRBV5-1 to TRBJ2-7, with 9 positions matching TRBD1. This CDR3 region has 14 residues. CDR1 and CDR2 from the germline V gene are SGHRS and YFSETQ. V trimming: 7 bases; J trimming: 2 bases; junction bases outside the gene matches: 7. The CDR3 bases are TGCGCCAGCTCCGTGGGACAGGGAGCCTACGAGCAGTACTTC. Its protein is CASSVGQGAYEQYF.

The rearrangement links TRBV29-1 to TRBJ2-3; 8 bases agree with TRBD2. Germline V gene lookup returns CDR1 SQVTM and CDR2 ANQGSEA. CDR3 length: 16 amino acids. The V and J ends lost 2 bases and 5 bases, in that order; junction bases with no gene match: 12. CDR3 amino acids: CSVERSAGGMVDTQYF. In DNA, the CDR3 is TGCAGCGTTGAAAGGTCGGCGGGAGGAATGGTAGATACGCAGTATTTT.

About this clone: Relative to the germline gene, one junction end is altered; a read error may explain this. The CDR3 nucleotides are TGTGCCAGCAGCTACTCGGCGACTCACTATGGCTACACCTTC. Its translation: CASSYSATHYGYTF. V and J are TRBV6-5 and TRBJ1-2; D gene uncertain. CDR1 MNHEY and CDR2 SVGAGI come from the germline V gene. The CDR3 length is 14 residues.

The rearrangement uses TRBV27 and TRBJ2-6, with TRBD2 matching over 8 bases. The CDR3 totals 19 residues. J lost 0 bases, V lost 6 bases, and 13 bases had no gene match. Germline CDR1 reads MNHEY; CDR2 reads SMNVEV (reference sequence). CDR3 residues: CASSAQLAARSSGANVLTF. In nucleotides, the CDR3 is TGTGCCAGCAGCGCCCAACTAGCGGCCCGAAGCTCTGGGGCCAACGTCCTGACTTTC. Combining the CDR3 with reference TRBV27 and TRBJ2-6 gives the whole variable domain EAQVTQNPRYLITVTGKKLTVTCSQNMNHEYMSWYRQDPGLGLRQIYYSMNVEVTDKGDVPEGYKVSRKEKRNFPLILESPSPNQTSLYFCASSAQLAARSSGANVLTFGAGSRLTVL.

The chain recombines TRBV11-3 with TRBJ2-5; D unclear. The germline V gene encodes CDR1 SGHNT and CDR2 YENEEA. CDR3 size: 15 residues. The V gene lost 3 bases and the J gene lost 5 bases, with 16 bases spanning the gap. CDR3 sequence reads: CASSFRLTESETQYF. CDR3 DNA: TGTGCCAGCAGCTTCCGCCTAACGGAGTCGGAGACCCAGTACTTC. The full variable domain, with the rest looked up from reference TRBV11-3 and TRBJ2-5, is EAGVVQSPRYKIIEKKQPVAFWCNPISGHNTLYWYLQNLGQGPELLIRYENEEAVDDSQLPKDRFSAERLKGVDSTLKIQPAELGDSAVYLCASSFRLTESETQYFGPGTRLLVL.

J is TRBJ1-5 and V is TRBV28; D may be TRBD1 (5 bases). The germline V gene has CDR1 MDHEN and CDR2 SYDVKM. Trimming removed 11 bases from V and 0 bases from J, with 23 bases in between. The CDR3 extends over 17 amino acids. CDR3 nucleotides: TGTGCCTCCCTTCGACAGTCCGCACCTTATAGCAATCAGCCCCAGCATTTT. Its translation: CASLRQSAPYSNQPQHF.

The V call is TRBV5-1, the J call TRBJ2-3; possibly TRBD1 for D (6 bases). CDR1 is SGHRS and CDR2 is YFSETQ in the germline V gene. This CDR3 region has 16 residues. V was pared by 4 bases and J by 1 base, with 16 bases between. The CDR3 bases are TGCGCCAGCAGCCCCAGGGGCCCAACTGGCACAGATACGCAGTATTTT. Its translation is CASSPRGPTGTDTQYF.

CDR3 nucleotides: TGCGCCAGCAGCCCCGACTCGACTAGCGGGACATCTGGGGCCAACGTCCTGACTTTC. Translating it yields CASSPDSTSGTSGANVLTF. The chain carries TRBV5-1 and TRBJ2-6; 11 bases fit TRBD2. CDR3 length: 19 residues. The V gene end was trimmed by 4 bases and the J gene end by 1 base; junction bases not matched to a gene: 10. Germline V CDR1 and CDR2: SGHRS, YFSETQ.

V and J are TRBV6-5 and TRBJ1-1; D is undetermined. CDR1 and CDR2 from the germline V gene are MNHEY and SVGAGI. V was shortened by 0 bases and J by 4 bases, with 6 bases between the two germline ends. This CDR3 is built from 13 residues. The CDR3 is CASSYSGVTEAFF. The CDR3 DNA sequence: TGTGCCAGCAGTTACTCCGGGGTCACTGAAGCTTTCTTT.

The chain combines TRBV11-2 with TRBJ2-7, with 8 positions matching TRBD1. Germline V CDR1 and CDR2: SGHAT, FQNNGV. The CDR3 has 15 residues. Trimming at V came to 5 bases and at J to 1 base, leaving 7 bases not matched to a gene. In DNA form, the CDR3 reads TGTGCCAGCAGCCGCGGACAGGGACGGTCCTACGAGCAGTACTTC. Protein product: CASSRGQGRSYEQYF. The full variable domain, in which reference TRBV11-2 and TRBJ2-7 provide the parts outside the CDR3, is EAGVAQSPRYKIIEKRQSVAFWCNPISGHATLYWYQQILGQGPKLLIQFQNNGVVDDSQLPKDRFSAERLKGVDSTLKIQPAKLEDSAVYLCASSRGQGRSYEQYFGPGTRLTVT.

This CDR3 is CASSLTSPGNYGYTF. CDR3 in DNA: TGTGCCAGCAGCTTAACGTCCCCAGGGAACTATGGCTACACCTTC. The genes are TRBV7-3 and TRBJ1-2, with a tentative D call TRBD1 (5 bases). Germline V gives CDR1 SGHTA, CDR2 FQGTGA. Deletions cut 0 bases from V and 2 bases from J, with 10 bases between. The CDR3 has 15 residues.